Listed below are T cell receptor beta chains from one sample, sequenced in a study of cytomegalovirus exposure and HLA in healthy donors. Data came from immunoSEQ multiplex PCR; TCRdb stores just in-frame clones and leaves some out. The sample's table shows roughly 120,000 clones. Specimen: PBMCs. The receptors stem from a young man in good health and CMV-seronegative. Both conserved end residues are part of each CDR3. Fields, in order: D gene, V gene, J gene, CDR3 DNA, CDR3 protein. The D gene is left open where the match is weak.

>.|TRBV7-9|TRBJ1-2
TGTGCCAGCAGCTTGGGCAGCGGGGGCTATGGCTACACCTTC
CASSLGSGGYGYTF
>.|TRBV9|TRBJ2-2
TGTGCCAGCCGGGAGCGGATTACCGGGGAGCTGTTTTTT
CASRERITGELFF
>.|TRBV11-3|TRBJ1-1
TGTGCCAGCAGCAGCGACGTGAACACTGAAGCTTTCTTT
CASSSDVNTEAFF
>.|TRBV21-1|TRBJ1-6
TGTGCCAGCAGCAAAGCAATCGGAGACGCAGTACTTCGACCCCTCCACTTT
CASSKAIGDAVLRPLHF
>.|TRBV7-9|TRBJ2-7
TGTGCCAGCAGCCCAAGTGGCAGAAACTACGAGCAGTACTTC
CASSPSGRNYEQYF
>TRBD1|TRBV9|TRBJ2-1
TGTGCCAGCAGCGTAGTGGGACAGGGAAATGAGCAGTTCTTC
CASSVVGQGNEQFF
>.|TRBV18|TRBJ1-1
TGTGCCAGCTCAATGAGTACGGGGTTATACACTGAAGCTTTCTTT
CASSMSTGLYTEAFF
>.|TRBV7-8|TRBJ2-6
TGTGCCAGCAGTCGAACAGGGAGCTCTGGGGCCAACGTCCTGACTTTC
CASSRTGSSGANVLTF
>.|TRBV10-3|TRBJ1-2
TGTGCCATCAGTGGGGGTCAGGGGTATGGCTACACCTTC
CAISGGQGYGYTF
>.|TRBV7-9|TRBJ1-5
TGTGCCAGCAGCTTAGTATTGGCGGGCATTAGCAATCAGCCCCAGCATTTT
CASSLVLAGISNQPQHF
>.|TRBV11-3|TRBJ1-1
TGTGCCAGCAGCTTAGGGGAGGGAACTGAAGCTTTCTTT
CASSLGEGTEAFF
>TRBD1|TRBV19|TRBJ2-7
TGTGCCAGTAGTACACACAGGGGTTCAAACGAGCAGTACTTC
CASSTHRGSNEQYF
>TRBD1|TRBV27|TRBJ1-1
TGTGCCAGCTTCCCATTCCAGGGGGCGAACACTGAAGCTTTCTTT
CASFPFQGANTEAFF
>.|TRBV5-1|TRBJ1-4
TGCGCCAGCAGCTTGGGACAGCCTAATGAAAAACTGTTTTTT
CASSLGQPNEKLFF
>.|TRBV7-9|TRBJ2-7
TGTGCCAGCAGCCCGGCCGGTGTGTGGGGGGTATCGCCCTACGAGCAGTACTTC
CASSPAGVWGVSPYEQYF
>TRBD2|TRBV7-6|TRBJ2-1
TGTGCCAGCAGTTCAGCGGGAGGGCCTTACGATGAGCAGTTCTTC
CASSSAGGPYDEQFF
>TRBD2|TRBV9|TRBJ2-1
TGTGCCAGCAGCGTAGTGAGCGGGGCGAGTCGGAATGAGCAGTTCTTC
CASSVVSGASRNEQFF
>.|TRBV19|TRBJ1-1
TGTGCCAGTAGTATTTTCCAGGGTACAAACACTGAAGCTTTCTTT
CASSIFQGTNTEAFF
>TRBD2|TRBV5-1|TRBJ2-7
TGCGCCAGCAGCTGGACTAGCGGAAGAACAGTCTACGAGCAGTACTTC
CASSWTSGRTVYEQYF
>.|TRBV7-2|TRBJ1-1
TGTGCCAGCAGCTTAGTTCGACAGGCTTGGACTGAAGCTTTCTTT
CASSLVRQAWTEAFF
>.|TRBV5-1|TRBJ1-1
TGCGCCAGCAGCTTGGATGGAGGGAGCACTGAAGCTTTCTTT
CASSLDGGSTEAFF
>TRBD1|TRBV6-6|TRBJ1-4
TGTGCCAGCAGTTACCCTGGGACAGGAAATGAAAAACTGTTTTTT
CASSYPGTGNEKLFF
>.|TRBV28|TRBJ2-5
TGTGCCAGCTCGCATGGGGGGATTCAAGAGACCCAGTACTTC
CASSHGGIQETQYF
>TRBD1|TRBV5-1|TRBJ2-7
TGCGCCAGCAGCGAAACCACAGGGGGCAGGGGGGACGAGCAGTACTTC
CASSETTGGRGDEQYF
>.|TRBV5-1|TRBJ2-5
TGCGCCAGCAGCTTGAGAGGGGGGGCGCTAAATGGGGAGACCCAGTACTTC
CASSLRGGALNGETQYF
>.|TRBV30|TRBJ1-5
TGTGCCTGGAGTGTAGCAGGGGTGCAGCCCCAGCATTTT
CAWSVAGVQPQHF
>.|TRBV27|TRBJ2-1
TGTGCCAGCAATTGGCAGGACATCGACTACAATGAGCAGTTCTTC
CASNWQDIDYNEQFF
>TRBD2|TRBV9|TRBJ2-1
TGTGCCAGCAACACACGGACTAGCGGGGGGGGTGACTACAATGAGCAGTTCTTC
CASNTRTSGGGDYNEQFF
>.|TRBV6-5|TRBJ2-7
TGTGCCAGCAGTCAACTTCGAAGCGCCTACGAGCAGTACTTC
CASSQLRSAYEQYF
>.|TRBV7-7|TRBJ2-5
TGTGCTAGCAGCCAGGGGACCCACCAAGAGACCCAGTACTTC
CASSQGTHQETQYF
>TRBD2|TRBV5-1|TRBJ2-7
TGCGCCAGCAGCTTGGGCGTAGCGGGAAGCTCCTACGAGCAGTACTTC
CASSLGVAGSSYEQYF
>TRBD1|TRBV19|TRBJ2-3
TGTGCCAGTAAGCAGGGGGATACAGATACGCAGTATTTT
CASKQGDTDTQYF
>TRBD2|TRBV9|TRBJ2-3
TGTGCCAGCAGCGTAGCGGGGGGTCCCACAGATACGCAGTATTTT
CASSVAGGPTDTQYF
>TRBD1|TRBV28|TRBJ2-7
TGTGCCAGCAGTGTGCTGGGGACAGGGCCTTCCTACGAGCAGTACTTC
CASSVLGTGPSYEQYF
>.|TRBV10-3|TRBJ2-7
TGTGCCATCAGTGAGAGGGGGGGATACGAGCAGTACTTC
CAISERGGYEQYF
>.|TRBV5-1|TRBJ2-5
TGCGCCAGCAGCTTGTGGGTGGAGGGAGAGACCCAGTACTTC
CASSLWVEGETQYF
>TRBD1|TRBV5-4|TRBJ1-2
TGTGCCAGCAGCCTTGACAGGGGCGGTGGCTACACCTTC
CASSLDRGGGYTF
>.|TRBV9|TRBJ2-3
TGTGCCAGCAGCCTAGGGGGGTCAGCGGGATTCACAGATACGCAGTATTTT
CASSLGGSAGFTDTQYF
>TRBD2|TRBV9|TRBJ2-2
TGTGCCAGCACCCTAAGCGGGGGCACCGGGGAGCTGTTTTTT
CASTLSGGTGELFF
>TRBD1|TRBV5-1|TRBJ1-1
TGCGCCAGCAGCTACGGATTGACAGGGAGGACCACTGAAGCTTTCTTT
CASSYGLTGRTTEAFF
>TRBD1|TRBV27|TRBJ2-7
TGTGCCAGCAGTCGACCGGGACAGCCGACCTACGAGCAGTACTTC
CASSRPGQPTYEQYF
>TRBD2|TRBV6-4|TRBJ2-2
TGTGCCAGCAGTGACTCGGCGGCGGGAGCGGGCGGGGAGCTGTTTTTT
CASSDSAAGAGGELFF
>TRBD2|TRBV7-2|TRBJ2-7
TGTGCCAGCAACCCCCTAGCGGGAGGGCCCTACGAGCAGTACTTC
CASNPLAGGPYEQYF
>.|TRBV6-5|TRBJ2-7
TGTGCCACCCGGAACGGGGGAGCCTACGAGCAGTACTTC
CATRNGGAYEQYF
>TRBD1|TRBV18|TRBJ1-2
TGTGCCAGCTCCCTGGTAGAGCAAGGGGGCCAAGATGGCTACACCTTC
CASSLVEQGGQDGYTF
>TRBD1|TRBV5-4|TRBJ2-5
TGTGCCAGCAGCTTGAGACAGGGAGAGACCCAGTACTTC
CASSLRQGETQYF
>.|TRBV15|TRBJ2-1
TGTGCCACCAGCAGAGAACAATTCGATGAGCAGTTCTTC
CATSREQFDEQFF
>TRBD2|TRBV4-1|TRBJ2-7
TGCGCCAGCAGCCAAGTCTCTAGCGGAAACTACGAGCAGTACTTC
CASSQVSSGNYEQYF
>.|TRBV6-5|TRBJ1-1
TGTGCCAGCATATCAGGGCAGAACACTGAAGCTTTCTTT
CASISGQNTEAFF
>.|TRBV6-4|TRBJ2-7
TGTGCCCGGCGGGGAAATCCCCCCTACGAGCAGTACTTC
CARRGNPPYEQYF
>.|TRBV6-1|TRBJ2-7
TGTGCCAGCAGTGTGGATCCGGGGGAGCGGTACGAGCAGTACTTC
CASSVDPGERYEQYF
>.|TRBV30|TRBJ2-5
TGTGCCTGGAGTGTGGGTAGGGGTTCCCAAGAGACCCAGTACTTC
CAWSVGRGSQETQYF
>.|TRBV20-1|TRBJ2-1
TGCAGTGCTACATACAATGAGCAGTTCTTC
CSATYNEQFF
>.|TRBV6-5|TRBJ1-2
TGTGCCAGCAGTTACTCTGGCAGCTATGGCTACACCTTC
CASSYSGSYGYTF
>.|TRBV29-1|TRBJ2-3
TGCAGCGTTGCCAGGCAGGATACGCAGTATTTT
CSVARQDTQYF
>.|TRBV6-1|TRBJ1-5
TGTGCCAGCAGTGAAGTGGCAGGGCCAAGGCAGGCCCAGCATTTT
CASSEVAGPRQAQHF
>TRBD1|TRBV5-1|TRBJ2-7
TGCGCCAGCAGCTTGGGACAGGGCTCCTACGAGCAGTACTTC
CASSLGQGSYEQYF
>.|TRBV29-1|TRBJ1-2
TGCAGCGTTGGGCCTCCCAGGAAAGCCTTCTATGGCTACACCTTC
CSVGPPRKAFYGYTF
>TRBD1|TRBV4-1|TRBJ1-2
TGCGCCAGCAGCCAAGTCGCGGGACAGGGAAACTATGGCTACACCTTC
CASSQVAGQGNYGYTF